This TCR beta chain was found in a study of T cells in Graves' hyperthyroidism and ophthalmopathy. Study as a whole: Peripheral blood was drawn at first diagnosis, prior to all treatment.

This clonotype was seen a single time. Antigen unknown. RNA transcripts gave rise to amplified TCR beta CDR3 regions. TCR CDR3 regions were first amplified by RT-PCR with HTBI primers. MiXCR, run by TCRdb on the multiplex PCR reads, gives a single entry per CDR3 protein. This sample has about 200,000 distinct CDR3 sequences, with around 16% found just once. Study-wide findings and caveats: Within blood appeared most thyroid clonotypes that had expanded above 0.001.

A patient was excluded if there was uncontrolled infection, other autoimmune disease, pregnancy or lactation. Input material: blood. The sequence came from a man in his forties with Graves' hyperthyroidism.

As DNA, the CDR3 is TGTGCCAGCACCGCCCCCGGGCGAGGCACAGATACGCAGTATTTT. This sequence encodes CASTAPGRGTDTQYF. The rearrangement joins TRBV7-2 to TRBJ2-3, with unresolved D. Germline CDR1 SGHTA, CDR2 FQGNSA. Trimming pared 7 bases from V and 1 base from J, leaving 15 bases between. This CDR3 is built from 15 residues.